Listed below are T cell receptor beta chains from one sample, sequenced in a study of cytomegalovirus exposure and HLA in healthy donors. The method was immunoSEQ multiplex PCR; TCRdb's version includes in-frame clones alone and lacks a portion of them. In the table there are approximately 70,000 clones, 70% to 85% of which are singletons. What was sequenced was PBMCs. The receptors come from a man in his 60s in good health and CMV-seropositive. Each CDR3 is given without its conserved first and last residue. The order of the fields is V gene, CDR3 protein.

TRBV11-3	ASSLRAGGSLYNEQF
TRBV5-1	ASSLGHTGGGSPLH
TRBV5-1	ASMGGRFTDTQY
TRBV6-6	ASSPTGVNSPLH
TRBV6-6	ASSYAGGSDIQY
TRBV10-3	ASSLRLAGVSSSYEQY
TRBV7-9	ASSSRGPTEAF
TRBV18	ASSPGELTGKLF
TRBV4-1	ASSQDGLAGPPRYNEQF
TRBV27	ASSPRDSDQPQH
TRBV6-1	ASSWTGYGYT
TRBV4-1	ASSQRTGVTGELF
TRBV5-6	ASSLLISEAF
TRBV6-5	ASRNRVYEQY
TRBV19	ASSQRARDTQY
TRBV7-9	ASGRTGVIGELF
TRBV10-3	AISRTSGDYEQY
TRBV6-5	ASSSAGGSYGYT
TRBV5-6	ASSELSSYEQY
TRBV14	ASSPRDISYEQY
TRBV2	ASSRGGSNQPQH
TRBV6-5	ASSYSWTGEYGYT
TRBV5-1	ASSPGTGERPQH
TRBV6-5	ASSPRVNTEAF
TRBV9	ASSVDPSGRATGELF